These T cell receptor beta chains were read from a single sample in a study of OX40 agonist ivuxolimab in advanced cancers. The assay was immunoSEQ multiplex PCR, and TCRdb's table has in-frame clones only and misses some. The sample holds 20,000 to 30,000 clones, 65% to 85% seen once. The sequenced sample was CD4+ or CD8+ T cells sorted from blood, obtained in a trial of the OX40 agonist ivuxolimab. Receptor source: an adult with an advanced solid tumor such as melanoma, head and neck, liver or kidney cancer. CDR3s include the opening cysteine and the closing phenylalanine or tryptophan. Clone size, where shown, is once, few, many, or a class for clones that have expanded.

CDR3,V,size,length
CASSLETAPSAFF,TRBV5-6,NA,13
CASSFGEHSGNTIYF,TRBV7-6,NA,15
CASSPPGGAGTEAFF,TRBV4-1,NA,15
CASSVDDGELFF,TRBV9,few,12
CASSYGRAGEQYF,TRBV7-9,NA,13
CASSPRTQGVWDTEAFF,TRBV18,NA,17
CARGADTQYF,TRBV7-3,NA,10
CASSYQPVWNTGELFF,TRBV7-6,NA,16
CASSLDRSGQETQYF,TRBV5-1,NA,15
CASRTRPRSAPGYTF,TRBV10-1,NA,15
CASSFWGAGTEAFF,TRBV5-1,NA,14
CASSSDYEQYF,TRBV7-9,once,11
CASSILDRALYSNQPQHF,TRBV19,few,18
CASSLNWGGSGTRGAFF,TRBV13,NA,17
CASSQGYRDRRGYTF,TRBV4-1,NA,15
CASGERGSTDTQYF,TRBV10-2,NA,14
CASVGQGNEQYF,TRBV19,few,12
CASSFAGNRYEQYF,TRBV11-1,NA,14
CASSVGRQGPYGYTF,TRBV11-2,few,15
CASSSYLGGLTEAFF,TRBV19,NA,15
CASSPPIRSYEQYF,TRBV14,NA,14
CASSLHGQGIGSPLHF,TRBV5-5,NA,16
CASRQGSSYEQYF,TRBV19,NA,13
CASSNGQESSGNTIYF,TRBV9,few,16
CASSQVPGTYEQYF,TRBV4-1,NA,14
CASSHFRPWETQYF,TRBV5-8,NA,14
CASSHIRGATDTQYF,TRBV4-3,NA,15
CASSSSWTGSTDTQYF,TRBV13,NA,16
CASSYSSDTQYF,TRBV6-6,NA,12
CASSFLGGRYNEQFF,TRBV5-4,few,15
CASSFRQGGTGELFF,TRBV7-7,NA,15
CASSVGIGYNEQFF,TRBV9,NA,14
CASSLDWTGLYEQYF,TRBV7-2,NA,15
CASSVGTGGFYTF,TRBV9,NA,13
CAISEQGDTVSYEQYF,TRBV10-3,NA,16
CASNTGENTGELFF,TRBV9,once,14
CASSQGLAGAGGQFF,TRBV4-3,NA,15
CASSLAQWEPLIFRGGYTF,TRBV7-2,once,19
CASSINGETQYF,TRBV19,once,12
CASSYSERRNQPQHF,TRBV6-5,NA,15
CASSLVSLRELFF,TRBV11-2,NA,13
CASSPLTGHTEAFF,TRBV6-5,NA,14
CASSHSEGNNDGELFF,TRBV9,NA,16
CSALEAFF,TRBV20-1,NA,8
CASSHDSGLAANEQFF,TRBV4-1,NA,16